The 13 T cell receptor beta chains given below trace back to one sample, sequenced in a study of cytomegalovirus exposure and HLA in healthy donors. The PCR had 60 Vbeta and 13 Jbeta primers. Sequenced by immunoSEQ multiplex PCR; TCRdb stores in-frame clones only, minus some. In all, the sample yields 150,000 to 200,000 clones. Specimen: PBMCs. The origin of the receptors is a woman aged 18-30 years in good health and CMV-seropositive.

CDR3 nucleotides: TGTGCCAGCAGCCAAGATGAGGCCAGGGGCCGATCAACTAATGAAAAACTGTTTTTT. This encodes CASSQDEARGRSTNEKLFF. The V and J genes are TRBV14 and TRBJ1-4; D is possibly TRBD1 (6 bases). The CDR3 runs to 19 residues. Germline values: CDR1 SGHDN, CDR2 FVKESK. The ends were cut back, 0 bases at V and 0 bases at J, with 17 bases in the middle.

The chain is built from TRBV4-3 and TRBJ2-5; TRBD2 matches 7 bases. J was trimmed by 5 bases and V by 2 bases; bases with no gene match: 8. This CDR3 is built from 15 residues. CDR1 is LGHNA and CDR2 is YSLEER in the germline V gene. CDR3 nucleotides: TGCGCCAGCAGCCAACTCCTAGCGGAGGTCGAGACCCAGTACTTC. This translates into CASSQLLAEVETQYF.

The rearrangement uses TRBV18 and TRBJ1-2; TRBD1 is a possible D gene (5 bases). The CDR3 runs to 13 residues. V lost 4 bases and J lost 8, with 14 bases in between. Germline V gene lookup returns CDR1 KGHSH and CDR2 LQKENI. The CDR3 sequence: CASSQSGALGYTF. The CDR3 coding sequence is TGTGCCAGCTCACAGAGTGGGGCGCTGGGCTACACCTTC.

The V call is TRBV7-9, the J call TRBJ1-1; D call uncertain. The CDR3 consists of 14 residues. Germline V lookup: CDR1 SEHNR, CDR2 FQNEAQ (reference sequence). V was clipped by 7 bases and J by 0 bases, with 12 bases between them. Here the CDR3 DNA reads TGTGCCAGCACTCTAGCTGGGGTGAACACTGAAGCTTTCTTT. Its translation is CASTLAGVNTEAFF.

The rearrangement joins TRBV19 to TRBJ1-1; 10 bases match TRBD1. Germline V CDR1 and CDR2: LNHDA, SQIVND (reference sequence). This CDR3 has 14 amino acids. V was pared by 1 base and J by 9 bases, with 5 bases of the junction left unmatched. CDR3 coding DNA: TGTGCCAGTAGTATAGCTCCGGGACAGGGGAAAGCTTTCTTT. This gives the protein CASSIAPGQGKAFF.

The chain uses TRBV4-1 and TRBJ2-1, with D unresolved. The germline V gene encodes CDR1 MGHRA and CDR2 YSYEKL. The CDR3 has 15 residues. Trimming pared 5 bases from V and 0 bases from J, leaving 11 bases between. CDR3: CASSSNPSSYNEQFF. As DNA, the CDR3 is TGCGCCAGCAGCTCCAACCCGAGCTCCTACAATGAGCAGTTCTTC.

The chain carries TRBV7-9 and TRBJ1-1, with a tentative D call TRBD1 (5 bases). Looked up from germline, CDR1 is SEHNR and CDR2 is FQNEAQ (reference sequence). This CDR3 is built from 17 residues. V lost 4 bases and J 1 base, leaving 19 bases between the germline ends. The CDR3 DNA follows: TGTGCCAGCAGCTCCTTACAGGATTATGGCAGGAACACTGAAGCTTTCTTT. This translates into CASSSLQDYGRNTEAFF.

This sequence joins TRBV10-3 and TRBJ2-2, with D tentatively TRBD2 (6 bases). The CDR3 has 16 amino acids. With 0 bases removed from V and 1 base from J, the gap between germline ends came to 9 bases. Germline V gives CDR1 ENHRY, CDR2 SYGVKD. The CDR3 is CAISESQGLNTGELFF. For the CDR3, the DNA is TGTGCCATCAGTGAGTCGCAGGGACTGAACACCGGGGAGCTGTTTTTT.

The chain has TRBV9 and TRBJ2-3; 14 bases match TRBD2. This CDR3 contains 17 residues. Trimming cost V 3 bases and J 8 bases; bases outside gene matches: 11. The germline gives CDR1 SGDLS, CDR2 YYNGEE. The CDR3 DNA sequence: TGTGCCAGCAGCGCGACGACTAGCGGGAGGGGGGGAGGTACGCAGTATTTT. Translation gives CASSATTSGRGGGTQYF.

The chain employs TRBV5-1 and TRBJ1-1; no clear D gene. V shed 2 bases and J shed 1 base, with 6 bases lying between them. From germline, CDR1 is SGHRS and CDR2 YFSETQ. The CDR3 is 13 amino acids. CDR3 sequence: CASSLNQNTEAFF. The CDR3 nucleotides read TGCGCCAGCAGCTTAAATCAGAACACTGAAGCTTTCTTT.

The CDR3 coding sequence is TGTGCCAGCAGGGGAGTGGAGACCCAGTACTTC. Translation gives CASRGVETQYF. This chain uses TRBV7-2 with TRBJ2-5, with D perhaps TRBD2 (5 bases). This CDR3 is built from 11 residues. Germline V gives CDR1 SGHTA, CDR2 FQGNSA. V was shortened by 6 bases and J by 5 bases, with 7 bases between the two germline ends.

The CDR3 here is CASSQDRGVYEQYF. The CDR3 DNA sequence: TGTGCCAGCAGCCAAGATCGCGGCGTCTACGAGCAGTACTTC. The chain links TRBV4-2 to TRBJ2-7; no reliable D call. Germline V gene lookup returns CDR1 LGHNA and CDR2 YNFKEQ. CDR3 length: 14 amino acids. V was pared by 0 bases and J by 3 bases, with 9 bases between.

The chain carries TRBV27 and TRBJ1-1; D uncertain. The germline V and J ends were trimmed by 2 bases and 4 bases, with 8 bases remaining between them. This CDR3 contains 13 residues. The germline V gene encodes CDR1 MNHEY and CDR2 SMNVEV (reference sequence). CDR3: CASSLMGSTEAFF. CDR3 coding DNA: TGTGCCAGCAGTTTAATGGGGAGCACTGAAGCTTTCTTT.